The T cell receptor beta chain described here comes from a study of OX40 agonist ivuxolimab in advanced cancers. Study-wide background: Subjects had a mean age of about 65 years, with a range of about 20 to 85; roughly 80% were male. Study-level points and caveats: Clonal expansion by week 6 occurred in CD4+ and CD8+ blood T cells (at 0.1 to 3.0 mg/kg). Expanded clones were, on average, more numerous among CD8+ T cells than CD4+.

Clones were sequenced by immunoSEQ multiplex PCR, and TCRdb holds only the in-frame ones, with some missing. The table lists tens of thousands of clones, roughly 92% of them singletons, with about 0.6% in the top ten. Details on this clone: The antigen is unknown.

This sequence originates from an adult with an advanced solid tumor such as melanoma, head and neck, liver or kidney cancer. The specimen comprised CD4+ or CD8+ T cells sorted from blood, sampled in a trial of the OX40 agonist ivuxolimab.

CDR3 region: CAISESEAQGISSYEQYF. CDR3 nucleotide sequence: TGTGCCATCAGTGAGTCCGAAGCGCAGGGGATTAGCTCCTACGAGCAGTACTTC. The chain combines TRBV10-3 with TRBJ2-7, with D tentatively TRBD1 (6 bases). Germline lookup yields CDR1 ENHRY and CDR2 SYGVKD. The CDR3 contains 18 residues. Trimming stripped 0 bases from V and 0 bases from J, with 18 bases between.